This entry lists 28 T cell receptor beta chains sequenced from one sample in a study of shared clonotypes between healthy human individuals. The protocol was immunoSEQ multiplex PCR, while the TCRdb copy is restricted to in-frame clones and leaves out a portion. The top ten clones hold around 0.11% of a sample with around 620,000 clones, approximately 96% of them seen once. Terminally differentiated effector memory CD45RA+ cells were excluded from the naive CD8 cells, which were CD45RO-negative and positively selected for CCR7. The sample consisted of naive CD8+ T cells sorted from blood. These receptors came from a woman aged 25 to 39 in good health.

The chain has TRBV5-1 and TRBJ2-1; D may be TRBD2 (5 bases). This CDR3 is built from 17 residues. V was cut by 0 bases and J by 5 bases, with 18 bases left in between. CDR1 is SGHRS and CDR2 is YFSETQ in the germline V gene. The CDR3 loop is CASSLVTGNVGHNEQFF. The CDR3, as DNA: TGCGCCAGCAGCTTGGTTACGGGGAATGTGGGCCACAATGAGCAGTTCTTC.

The chain is built from TRBV15 and TRBJ2-1; 9 nucleotides agree with TRBD2. The junction had 7 bases not matched to a gene; V was cut back by 4 bases and J by 6 bases. Germline V lookup: CDR1 LNHNV, CDR2 YYDKDF (reference sequence). This CDR3 is 15 amino acids long. CDR3 bases: TGTGCCACCAGCAACGGGACTAGCAGCTTCAATGAGCAGTTCTTC. The encoded protein is CATSNGTSSFNEQFF.

This clone was observed once. The chain has TRBV28 and TRBJ1-3, with 9 nucleotides matching TRBD1. Germline loops: CDR1 MDHEN, CDR2 SYDVKM. The CDR3 runs 15 residues. The V and J ends lost 5 bases and 0 bases, in that order; junction bases with no gene match: 2. This chain's CDR3 is CASSRDRASGNTIYF. CDR3 nucleotide sequence: TGTGCCAGCAGTAGGGACAGGGCCTCTGGAAACACCATATATTTT. Complete variable domain (other parts from reference TRBV28 and TRBJ1-3): DVKVTQSSRYLVKRTGEKVFLECVQDMDHENMFWYRQDPGLGLRLIYFSYDVKMKEKGDIPEGYSVSREKKERFSLILESASTNQTSMYLCASSRDRASGNTIYFGEGSWLTVV.

As to this clone: Other DNA sequences in the sample encode the same CDR3. The rearrangement uses TRBV7-9 and TRBJ1-1; D is possibly TRBD1 (5 bases). The CDR3 is 11 residues long. Trimming removed 3 bases from V and 7 bases from J, with 6 bases in between. CDR1 and CDR2 (germline): SEHNR, FQNEAQ (reference sequence). CDR3 in DNA: TGTGCCAGCAGCTTGGGGGGTGAAGCTTTCTTT. As protein: CASSLGGEAFF. The full variable domain, with the rest looked up from reference TRBV7-9 and TRBJ1-1, is DTGVSQNPRHKITKRGQNVTFRCDPISEHNRLYWYRQTLGQGPEFLTYFQNEAQLEKSRLLSDRFSAERPKGSFSTLEIQRTEQGDSAMYLCASSLGGEAFFGQGTRLTVV.

The gene calls are TRBV5-6 and TRBJ1-1; D not resolved. This CDR3 spans 12 amino acids. Between the trimmed V and J ends, which lost 8 bases and 0 bases, there was a span of 8 bases. Germline loops: CDR1 SGHDT, CDR2 YYEEEE. CDR3 sequence (DNA): TGTGCCAGTGGACGGGTGAACACTGAAGCTTTCTTT. Its protein product is CASGRVNTEAFF.

J is TRBJ2-5 and V is TRBV5-4; 9 nucleotides line up with TRBD2. The CDR3 covers 15 residues. The V gene's germline CDR1 is SGHNT and CDR2 YYREEE (reference sequence). V was pared by 4 bases and J by 7 bases, with 11 bases of the junction left unmatched. The CDR3 spells CASSLRLADRRTQYF. The DNA of the CDR3 is TGTGCCAGCAGCCTCCGACTAGCGGATAGGAGGACCCAGTACTTC. Based on the CDR3 plus reference TRBV5-4 and TRBJ2-5, the full variable domain is ETGVTQSPTHLIKTRGQQVTLRCSSQSGHNTVSWYQQALGQGPQFIFQYYREEENGRGNFPPRFSGLQFPNYSSELNVNALELDDSALYLCASSLRLADRRTQYFGPGTRLLVL.

The rearrangement links TRBV28 to TRBJ1-4; 10 bases agree with TRBD1. Germline trimming cut 4 bases from V and 6 bases from J; bases unmatched to any gene: 5. CDR3 length: 15 residues. Germline values: CDR1 MDHEN, CDR2 SYDVKM. The CDR3 sequence is CASSYPGQGYEKLFF. As DNA, the CDR3 is TGTGCCAGCAGTTACCCGGGACAGGGGTATGAAAAACTGTTTTTT.

CDR3 loop: CASSLIPGQVPYEQYF. The CDR3 nucleotides read TGTGCCAGCAGTTTGATACCGGGACAGGTTCCCTACGAGCAGTACTTC. This chain links TRBV27 with TRBJ2-7, with 8 bases lining up with TRBD1. Germline V gene data show CDR1 as MNHEY and CDR2 as SMNVEV (reference sequence). The ends lost 3 bases at V and 2 bases at J; junction bases unmatched: 9. This CDR3 region has 16 residues.

The chain links TRBV6-6 to TRBJ2-7, with TRBD2 matching over 12 bases. V was pared by 10 bases and J by 4 bases, with 2 bases of the junction left unmatched. This CDR3 has 12 residues. Germline CDR1 is MNHNY and CDR2 is SVGAGI (reference sequence). In DNA form, the CDR3 reads TGTGCCACTACTAGCGGGAGGTACGAGCAGTACTTC. Encoded protein: CATTSGRYEQYF.

The CDR3 loop is CASSTVPREQFF. CDR3 sequence (DNA): TGTGCCAGCAGTACCGTTCCCAGGGAGCAGTTCTTC. J is TRBJ2-1 and V is TRBV7-9, with no clear D. The CDR3 is made up of 12 amino acids. The V end lost 6 bases, the J end lost 10 bases, and 13 bases lay between the germline ends. Germline CDR1 SEHNR, CDR2 FQNEAQ (reference sequence).

This rearrangement joins TRBV28 to TRBJ1-5; no firm D call. CDR1 and CDR2 from the germline V gene are MDHEN and SYDVKM. V lost 10 bases, J lost 5 bases, and 18 bases lay in between. This CDR3 has 14 residues. CDR3 sequence: CATRPWADHQPQHF. In nucleotides, the CDR3 is TGTGCCACCCGACCTTGGGCGGACCATCAGCCCCAGCATTTT.

This chain joins TRBV6-5 and TRBJ2-7; a possible D gene is TRBD1 (6 bases). V shed 3 bases and J shed 2 bases, with 8 bases lying between them. CDR3 length equals 13 residues. Germline V gives CDR1 MNHEY, CDR2 SVGAGI. The CDR3 region has the DNA TGTGCCAGCAGTTATAACAGGGCCTACGAGCAGTACTTC. Translating it yields CASSYNRAYEQYF.

The chain recombines TRBV27 with TRBJ2-5, with 7 bases aligning to TRBD1. Trimming cost V 8 bases and J 3 bases; bases outside gene matches: 9. The CDR3 totals 14 residues. Germline V gene sequence: CDR1 MNHEY, CDR2 SMNVEV (reference sequence). The CDR3 DNA reads as TGTGCCAGCGCGATGGGACAGCCTAAAGAGACCCAGTACTTC. Translated, it gives CASAMGQPKETQYF.

This rearrangement joins TRBV7-8 to TRBJ1-3, with D unresolved. The CDR3 consists of 15 residues. Trimming stripped 2 bases from V and 2 bases from J, with 10 bases between. The germline CDR1 and CDR2 sequences are SGHVS and FQNEAQ. CDR3 nucleotide sequence: TGTGCCAGCAGCTTAAGTCAACGGACTGGAAACACCATATATTTT. This gives the protein CASSLSQRTGNTIYF.

The rearrangement joins TRBV4-2 to TRBJ1-5, with D possibly being TRBD1 (6 bases). This CDR3 has 17 amino acids. From germline, CDR1 is LGHNA and CDR2 YNFKEQ. The germline V and J ends were trimmed by 0 bases and 1 base, with 13 bases remaining between them. CDR3 sequence (DNA): TGTGCCAGCAGCCAAGAGGGGGGGGGCGAGAGCAATCAGCCCCAGCATTTT. This translates into CASSQEGGGESNQPQHF.

The chain links TRBV27 to TRBJ2-2, with 7 positions matching TRBD1. This CDR3 has 13 amino acids. The V and J ends lost 8 bases and 3 bases, in that order; junction bases with no gene match: 3. CDR1 and CDR2 (germline): MNHEY, SMNVEV (reference sequence). This CDR3 is CASQGQYTGELFF. In DNA form, the CDR3 reads TGTGCCAGCCAGGGACAGTACACCGGGGAGCTGTTTTTT.

The V and J genes are TRBV15 and TRBJ1-3, with D possibly matching TRBD1 (6 bases). Germline-derived CDR1 and CDR2 are LNHNV and YYDKDF (reference sequence). V was clipped by 2 bases and J by 0 bases, with 14 bases between them. This CDR3 region has 17 residues. For the CDR3, the DNA is TGTGCCACCAGCAGAACAGACAGGACGAGCTCTGGAAACACCATATATTTT. This codes for CATSRTDRTSSGNTIYF.

This rearrangement joins TRBV28 to TRBJ2-5; TRBD1 aligns across 10 bases. Germline loops: CDR1 MDHEN, CDR2 SYDVKM. The CDR3 sequence is 16 residues long. The V gene end was trimmed by 4 bases and the J gene end by 5 bases; junction bases not matched to a gene: 10. CDR3 sequence reads: CASSSQTGGSVETQYF. CDR3 DNA sequence: TGTGCCAGCAGTTCCCAGACAGGGGGCTCTGTTGAGACCCAGTACTTC.

The gene calls are TRBV6-1 and TRBJ1-4; TRBD1 might be the D (5 bases). This CDR3 spans 15 amino acids. V gave up 7 bases and J gave up 12 bases, with 24 bases separating them. CDR1 is MNHNS, CDR2 SASEGT, per germline. The CDR3 DNA follows: TGTGCCAGCACCGGAGAGGTGGCTCTGGGGGGGGAACTGTTTTTT. Translation gives CASTGEVALGGELFF.

V is TRBV27 and J is TRBJ1-5; D is unresolved. Trimming took off 4 bases at V and 5 bases at J, with 12 bases between the two ends. The CDR3 contains 14 residues. Looked up from germline, CDR1 is MNHEY and CDR2 is SMNVEV (reference sequence). The CDR3 loop is CASSSREGYQPQHF. DNA of the CDR3: TGTGCCAGCAGTTCCCGTGAGGGTTATCAGCCCCAGCATTTT.

A word on this clone: The same CDR3 can be traced to other DNA sequences in this sample. The gene calls are TRBV19 and TRBJ2-7; 7 nucleotides align to TRBD2. The CDR3 loop spans 14 amino acids. V was pared by 3 bases and J by 1 base, with 3 bases of the junction left unmatched. Germline values: CDR1 LNHDA, CDR2 SQIVND (reference sequence). The CDR3 here is CASSMASGSYEQYF. In nucleotides, the CDR3 is TGTGCCAGTAGTATGGCTAGCGGATCCTACGAGCAGTACTTC.

The V call is TRBV5-8, the J call TRBJ2-7; 9 positions agree with TRBD1. Germline trimming cut 2 bases from V and 3 bases from J; bases unmatched to any gene: 9. This CDR3 has 16 residues. From germline, CDR1 is SGHTS and CDR2 YDEGEE. CDR3 region: CASSLPPRTGVYEQYF. DNA for the CDR3: TGTGCCAGCAGCTTACCCCCCCGGACAGGGGTCTACGAGCAGTACTTC.

The chain has TRBV28 and TRBJ2-7, with a tentative D call TRBD2 (6 bases). Germline V gene data show CDR1 as MDHEN and CDR2 as SYDVKM. Deletions cut 10 bases from V and 6 bases from J, with 28 bases between. This CDR3 has 16 residues. The CDR3 nucleotides are TGTGCCATCCGACCGCCGGCGAGATCGGGGGTTCTCGAGCAGTACTTC. It translates to CAIRPPARSGVLEQYF. Full variable domain (outside the CDR3, taken from reference TRBV28 and TRBJ2-7): DVKVTQSSRYLVKRTGEKVFLECVQDMDHENMFWYRQDPGLGLRLIYFSYDVKMKEKGDIPEGYSVSREKKERFSLILESASTNQTSMYLCAIRPPARSGVLEQYFGPGTRLTVT.

A single count supports this clone. The chain carries TRBV19 and TRBJ2-5; TRBD2 aligns across 11 bases. Germline CDR1 and CDR2: LNHDA and SQIVND (reference sequence). The CDR3 extends over 15 amino acids. The V and J ends lost 5 bases and 1 base, in that order; junction bases with no gene match: 3. CDR3 DNA sequence: TGTGCCAGTAGTGGGGGACTAGCGGCCCAAGAGACCCAGTACTTC. It yields the protein CASSGGLAAQETQYF.

In its sample, this clone was seen once. The chain is built from TRBV5-5 and TRBJ2-1; D remains unclear. The CDR3 is 13 residues long. V was pared by 2 bases and J by 3 bases, with 6 bases between. CDR1 and CDR2 from the germline V gene are SGHKS and YYEKEE (reference sequence). CDR3 nucleotide sequence: TGTGCCAGCAGCTTAGGAGACTACAATGAGCAGTTCTTC. Translated, it gives CASSLGDYNEQFF.

This clone was seen a single time. The V gene is TRBV14, the J gene TRBJ1-1; 10 nucleotides match TRBD1. V lost 4 bases, J lost 4 bases, and 9 bases stayed unmatched. Germline V lookup: CDR1 SGHDN, CDR2 FVKESK. The CDR3 loop spans 16 amino acids. CDR3 amino acids: CASSPSMGQGFTEAFF. In DNA form, the CDR3 reads TGTGCCAGCAGCCCCTCTATGGGACAGGGGTTCACTGAAGCTTTCTTT.

This rearrangement joins TRBV28 to TRBJ1-5; 11 nucleotides match TRBD1. V was clipped by 3 bases and J by 6 bases; unmatched bases: 10. This CDR3 is built from 17 residues. Germline CDR1 is MDHEN and CDR2 is SYDVKM. The CDR3 is CASSFGPGQGAVQPQHF. The CDR3 DNA reads as TGTGCCAGCAGTTTTGGCCCCGGACAGGGGGCCGTTCAGCCCCAGCATTTT.

This clone was counted a single time. The gene calls are TRBV6-5 and TRBJ2-3; possibly TRBD2 for D (6 bases). The CDR3 is made up of 15 amino acids. Trimming took 7 bases from V and 0 from J, leaving 14 bases between them. CDR1 is MNHEY, CDR2 SVGAGI, per germline. CDR3 in amino acids: CASTPGGESTDTQYF. CDR3 bases: TGTGCCAGCACCCCCGGGGGAGAGAGCACAGATACGCAGTATTTT.